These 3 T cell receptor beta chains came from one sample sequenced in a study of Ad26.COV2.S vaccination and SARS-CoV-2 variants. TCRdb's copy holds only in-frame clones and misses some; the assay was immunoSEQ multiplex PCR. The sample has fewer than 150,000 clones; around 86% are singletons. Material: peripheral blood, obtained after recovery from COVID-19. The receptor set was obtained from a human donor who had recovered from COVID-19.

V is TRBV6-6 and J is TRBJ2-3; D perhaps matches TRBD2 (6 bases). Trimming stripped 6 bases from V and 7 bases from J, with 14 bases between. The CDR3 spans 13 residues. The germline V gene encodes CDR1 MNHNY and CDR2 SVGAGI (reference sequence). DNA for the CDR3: TGTGCCAGCAGCTTCCTCGGGGGAAATACGCAGTATTTT. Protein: CASSFLGGNTQYF.

The DNA for the CDR3 is TGCGCCAGCAGCTATCGGGACAACACAGATACGCAGTATTTT. It translates to CASSYRDNTDTQYF. This rearrangement joins TRBV5-1 to TRBJ2-3; D perhaps matches TRBD1 (6 bases). The length of the CDR3 is 14 residues. The germline gives CDR1 SGHRS, CDR2 YFSETQ. Trimming cost V 3 bases and J 2 bases, with 10 bases left between them.

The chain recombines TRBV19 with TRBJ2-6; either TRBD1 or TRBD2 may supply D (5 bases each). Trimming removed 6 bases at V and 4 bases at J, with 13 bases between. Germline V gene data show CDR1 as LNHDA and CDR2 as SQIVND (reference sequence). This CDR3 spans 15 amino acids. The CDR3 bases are TGTGCCAGTAGACCGAGAGGGGCCGGGGCCAACGTCCTGACTTTC. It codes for CASRPRGAGANVLTF.